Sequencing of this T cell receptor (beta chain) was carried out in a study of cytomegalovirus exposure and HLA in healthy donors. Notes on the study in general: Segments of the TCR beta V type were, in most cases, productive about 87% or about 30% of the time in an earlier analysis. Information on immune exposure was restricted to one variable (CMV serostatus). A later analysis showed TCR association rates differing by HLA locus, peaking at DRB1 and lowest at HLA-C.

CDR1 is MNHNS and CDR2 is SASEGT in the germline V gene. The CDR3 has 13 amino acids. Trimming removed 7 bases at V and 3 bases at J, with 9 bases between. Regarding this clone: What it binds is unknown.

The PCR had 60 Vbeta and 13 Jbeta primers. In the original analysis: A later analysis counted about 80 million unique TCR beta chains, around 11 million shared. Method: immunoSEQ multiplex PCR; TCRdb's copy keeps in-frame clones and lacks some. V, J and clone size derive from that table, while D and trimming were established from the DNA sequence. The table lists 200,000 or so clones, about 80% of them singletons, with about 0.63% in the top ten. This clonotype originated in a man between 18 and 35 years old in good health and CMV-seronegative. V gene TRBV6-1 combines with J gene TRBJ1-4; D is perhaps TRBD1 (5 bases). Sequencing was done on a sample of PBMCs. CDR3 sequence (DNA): TGTGCCAGCAAGGGGATGGCTAATGAAAAACTGTTTTTT. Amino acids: CASKGMANEKLFF.